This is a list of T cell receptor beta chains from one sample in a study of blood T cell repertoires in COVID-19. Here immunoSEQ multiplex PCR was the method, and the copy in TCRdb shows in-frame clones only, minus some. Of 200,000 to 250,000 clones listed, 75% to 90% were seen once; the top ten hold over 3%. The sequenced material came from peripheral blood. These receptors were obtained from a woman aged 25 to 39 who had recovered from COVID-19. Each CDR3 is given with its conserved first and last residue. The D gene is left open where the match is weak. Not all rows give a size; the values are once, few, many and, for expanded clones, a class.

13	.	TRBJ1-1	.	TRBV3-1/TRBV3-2	TGTGCCAGCAGTCACGGCGGGGAACCCGAAGCTTTCTTT	CASSHGGEPEAFF
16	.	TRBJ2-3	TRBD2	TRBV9	TGTGCCAGCAGCGTAGGGGCGGCGGGGGGCACAGATACGCAGTATTTT	CASSVGAAGGTDTQYF
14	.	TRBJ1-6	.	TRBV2	TGTGCCAGCAGTTCGGTCACCAAAGATTCACCCCTCCACTTT	CASSSVTKDSPLHF
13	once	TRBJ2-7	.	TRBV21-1	TGTGCCAGCAGCAAAGCAGCAGGGGGCGAGCAGTACTTC	CASSKAAGGEQYF
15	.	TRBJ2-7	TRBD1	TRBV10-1	TGCGCCAGCAGTGCGGACAGGTGGCATAGATACGAGCAGTACTTC	CASSADRWHRYEQYF
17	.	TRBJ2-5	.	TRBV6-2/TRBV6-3	TGTGCCAGCAGTTACCCCGAAGGGTTTCGGGGGCAAGAGACCCAGTACTTC	CASSYPEGFRGQETQYF
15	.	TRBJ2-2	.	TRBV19	TGTGCCAGTAGTATATCAGGGGCAAACACCGGGGAGCTGTTTTTT	CASSISGANTGELFF
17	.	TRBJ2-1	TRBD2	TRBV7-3	TGTGCCAGCAGCCCAGGGAGAGTCGGGGGGATAAACAATGAGCAGTTCTTC	CASSPGRVGGINNEQFF
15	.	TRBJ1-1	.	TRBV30	TGTGCCTGGAGTGTAGGGGGTGGGGGAAACACTGAAGCTTTCTTT	CAWSVGGGGNTEAFF
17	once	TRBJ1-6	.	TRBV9	TGTGCCAGCAGCGTCCGGGCAGCTCCTGGAGGTAATTCACCCCTCCACTTT	CASSVRAAPGGNSPLHF
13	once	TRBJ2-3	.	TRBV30	TGTGCCTGGAGTCTCCTCCGGGCAGATACGCAGTATTTT	CAWSLLRADTQYF
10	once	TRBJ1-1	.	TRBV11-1	TGTGCCAGCAGCCGACAGGTAAAGAACTTT	CASSRQVKNF
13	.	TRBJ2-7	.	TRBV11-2	TGTGCCAGCAGCTACGAGGTCTCCTACGAGCAGTACTTC	CASSYEVSYEQYF
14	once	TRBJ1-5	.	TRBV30	TGTGCCTGGAGTCAACGACAGGTCGGACAGCCCCAGCATTTT	CAWSQRQVGQPQHF
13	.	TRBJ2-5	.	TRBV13	TGTGCCAGCAGCCCGGGGGGCCCAGAGACCCAGTACTTC	CASSPGGPETQYF
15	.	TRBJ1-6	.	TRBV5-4	TGTGCCAGCAGCTTGGTGCTGACAGGCGATTCACCCCTCCACTTT	CASSLVLTGDSPLHF
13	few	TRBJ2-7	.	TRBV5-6	TGTGCCAGCAGCTCCGGAGCGGCCTACGAGCAGTACTTC	CASSSGAAYEQYF
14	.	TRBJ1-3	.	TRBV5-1	TGCGCCAGCAGCTTGCCAGACTCTGGAAACACCATATATTTT	CASSLPDSGNTIYF
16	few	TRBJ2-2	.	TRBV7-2	TGTGCCAGCAGCTTATTCTTGGGCGCGAACACCGGGGAGCTGTTTTTT	CASSLFLGANTGELFF
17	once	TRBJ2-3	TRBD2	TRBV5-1	TGCGCCAGCAGCCCTATCGGAGGGACTAGCGTCACAGATACGCAGTATTTT	CASSPIGGTSVTDTQYF
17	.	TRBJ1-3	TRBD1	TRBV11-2	TGTGCCAGCAGCGTAACCGGGACAGGTCATTCTGGAAACACCATATATTTT	CASSVTGTGHSGNTIYF
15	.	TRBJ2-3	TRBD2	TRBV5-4	TGTGCCAGCAGCCCACCTAGCGGGGGCAGAGATACGCAGTATTTT	CASSPPSGGRDTQYF
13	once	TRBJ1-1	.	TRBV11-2	TGTGCCAGCAGGCGGGGGGCGGACACTGAAGCTTTCTTT	CASRRGADTEAFF
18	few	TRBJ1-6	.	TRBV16	TGTGCCAGCAGCCAATCGATGTTCGTAACAGGGCCTAATTCACCCCTCCACTTT	CASSQSMFVTGPNSPLHF
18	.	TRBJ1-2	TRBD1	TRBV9	TGTGCCAGCAGCGTGCGACTTACCCGGGACAGGAGTAACTATGGCTACACCTTC	CASSVRLTRDRSNYGYTF
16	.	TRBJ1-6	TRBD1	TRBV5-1	TGCGCCAGCAGCTCCCCGGACAGGGACTATAATTCACCCCTCCACTTT	CASSSPDRDYNSPLHF
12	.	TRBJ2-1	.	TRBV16	TGTGCCAGCAGCCAAGGACTCAATGAGCAGTTCTTC	CASSQGLNEQFF
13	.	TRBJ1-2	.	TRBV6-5	TGTGCCAGCAGCCAGGGTGTTGGCTATGGCTACACCTTC	CASSQGVGYGYTF
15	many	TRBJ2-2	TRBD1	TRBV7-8	TGTGCCAGCAGCTCCCAGGACAGGGGCACCGGGGAGCTGTTTTTT	CASSSQDRGTGELFF
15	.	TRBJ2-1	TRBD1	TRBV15	TGTGCCACCAGCCTCGACAGGGGGGCAAACAATGAGCAGTTCTTC	CATSLDRGANNEQFF
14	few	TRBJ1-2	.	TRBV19	TGTGCCAGTAGTAGCGACAACCACGGCTATGGCTACACCTTC	CASSSDNHGYGYTF
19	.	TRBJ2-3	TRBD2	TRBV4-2	TGTGCCAGCAGCCAACTTTCGGGACTAGCGGGGGAGAGCACAGATACGCAGTATTTT	CASSQLSGLAGESTDTQYF
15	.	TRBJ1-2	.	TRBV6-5	TGTGCCAGCAGACCACCCCGAGGGAGGGTCGATGGCTACACCTTC	CASRPPRGRVDGYTF
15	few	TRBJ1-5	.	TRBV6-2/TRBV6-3	TGTGCCAGCAGTTACTCGGGCAGGAGCAATCAGCCCCAGCATTTT	CASSYSGRSNQPQHF
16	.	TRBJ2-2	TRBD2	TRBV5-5	TGTGCCAGCAGCTTGGCCGGACTAGCCGACACCGGGGAGCTGTTTTTT	CASSLAGLADTGELFF
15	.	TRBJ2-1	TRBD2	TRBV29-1	TGCAGCGTAGGCCCGGGGGGGACTTCCTACAATGAGCAGTTCTTC	CSVGPGGTSYNEQFF
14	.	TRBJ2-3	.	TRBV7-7	TGTGCCAGCAGCTCCGGGACTAGCACAGATACGCAGTATTTT	CASSSGTSTDTQYF
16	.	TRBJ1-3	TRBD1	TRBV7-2	TGTGCCAGCAGCTTAGCCCGACAGGGGGGTGGAAACACCATATATTTT	CASSLARQGGGNTIYF
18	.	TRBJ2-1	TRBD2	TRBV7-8	TGTGCCAGCAGCTTAGACCTCCTCGCGGGGGGGAACTACAATGAGCAGTTCTTC	CASSLDLLAGGNYNEQFF
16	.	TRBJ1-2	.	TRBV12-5	TGTGCTAGTGGTTTGGGTCTGACAGAGCTCTTCTATGGCTACACCTTC	CASGLGLTELFYGYTF
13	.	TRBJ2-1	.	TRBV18	TGTGCCAGCTCACCACTACTCCTCAATGAGCAGTTCTTC	CASSPLLLNEQFF
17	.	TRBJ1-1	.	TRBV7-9	TGTGCCAGCGGTAATGCGGGGATCCGGGCCCAGAGGACTGAAGCTTTCTTT	CASGNAGIRAQRTEAFF
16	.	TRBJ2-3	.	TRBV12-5	TGTGCTAGTGGTGCCGATCTGCGGAGGAGCACAGATACGCAGTATTTT	CASGADLRRSTDTQYF
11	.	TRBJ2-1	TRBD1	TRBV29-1	TGCAGCGTAGGACAGGGTCTTGAGCAGTTCTTC	CSVGQGLEQFF
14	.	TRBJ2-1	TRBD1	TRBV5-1	TGCGCCAGCAGCCCGAGGGACAGGGAGGATGAGCAGTTCTTC	CASSPRDREDEQFF
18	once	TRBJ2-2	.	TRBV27	TGTGCCAGCAGTTCCCCAGAGTCCCCAAGAAGGGGCACCGGGGAGCTGTTTTTT	CASSSPESPRRGTGELFF
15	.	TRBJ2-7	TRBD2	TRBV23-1	TGCGCCAGCAGTCAAGGGGGGGGAGCCCGCTACGAGCAGTACTTC	CASSQGGGARYEQYF
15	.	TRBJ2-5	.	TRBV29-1	TGCAGCGTCGCACCAGGGGACCTCGGACAAGAGACCCAGTACTTC	CSVAPGDLGQETQYF
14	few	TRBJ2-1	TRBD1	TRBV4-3	TGCGCCAGCAGCCAAGTACGAGGGGGCCGTGAGCAGTTCTTC	CASSQVRGGREQFF
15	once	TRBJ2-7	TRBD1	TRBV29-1	TGCAGCGTGGGTTCTTGGGACAGGGGGAACTACGAGCAGTACTTC	CSVGSWDRGNYEQYF
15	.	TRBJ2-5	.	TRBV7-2	TGTGCCAGCAGTTCAGGGTCTCGGGTCCCGGTGACCCAGTACTTC	CASSSGSRVPVTQYF
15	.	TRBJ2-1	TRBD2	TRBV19	TGTGCCAGTAATCTAGCGGGGGGTCCCTACAATGAGCAGTTCTTC	CASNLAGGPYNEQFF